Following are 12 T cell receptor beta chains from one sample sequenced in a study of T-cell reconstitution after alpha-beta-depleted transplantation in children. Preparation of the TCRbeta library involved a method that used unique molecular identifiers. TCRdb fed the PCR reads into MiXCR, producing one record per CDR3 protein. Of about 500,000 distinct CDR3 sequences listed, roughly 33% were seen once; the top ten hold roughly 2.5%. The material sequenced was PBMCs from the stem cell graft donor, taken from the stem cell graft. These receptors all come from a human donor who donated a stem cell graft to a child with aplastic anemia.

This clonotype was recorded a few times. J is TRBJ2-7 and V is TRBV19; 9 nucleotides line up with TRBD2. The ends lost 5 bases at V and 3 bases at J; junction bases unmatched: 2. CDR1 and CDR2 from the germline V gene are LNHDA and SQIVND (reference sequence). The CDR3 sequence is 13 residues long. The chain's CDR3 is CASSVSGSYEQYF. CDR3 DNA: TGTGCCAGTAGTGTTAGCGGGAGCTACGAGCAGTACTTC.

The J gene is TRBJ1-1, the V gene TRBV29-1; D is unresolved. Germline V CDR1 and CDR2: SQVTM, ANQGSEA. The CDR3 covers 12 residues. With 2 bases removed from V and 10 bases from J, the gap between germline ends came to 14 bases. The CDR3 here is CSVETQVFGAFF. The DNA of the CDR3 is TGCAGCGTTGAAACTCAGGTCTTCGGAGCTTTCTTT.

This sequence joins TRBV5-1 and TRBJ1-1, with D perhaps TRBD1 (6 bases). V lost 0 bases, J lost 1 base, and 10 bases lay in between. The CDR3 has 15 amino acids. Germline CDR1 and CDR2: SGHRS and YFSETQ. The CDR3 DNA reads TGCGCCAGCAGCTTGGCGGGGGCAGAGAACACTGAAGCTTTCTTT. As protein: CASSLAGAENTEAFF.

The V and J genes are TRBV6-5 and TRBJ2-3; no reliable D call. This CDR3 has 11 residues. The V gene's germline CDR1 is MNHEY and CDR2 SVGAGI. Trimming removed 10 bases at V and 6 bases at J, with 11 bases between. The CDR3 here is CATSELDTQYF. The DNA for the CDR3 is TGTGCCACATCTGAGCTGGATACGCAGTATTTT.

The chain joins TRBV7-2 to TRBJ1-4; D gene ambiguous. Trimming took 4 bases from V and 7 from J, leaving 13 bases between them. Germline V gene sequence: CDR1 SGHTA, CDR2 FQGNSA. This CDR3 is built from 14 residues. CDR3 coding DNA: TGTGCCAGCAGCTCAATGGTGTTCGGTGAAAAACTGTTTTTT. Protein: CASSSMVFGEKLFF.

J is TRBJ1-2 and V is TRBV7-9, with TRBD1 matching 8 bases. Trimming took 4 bases from V and 6 from J; bases not matched to a gene: 10. Germline V CDR1 and CDR2: SEHNR, FQNEAQ (reference sequence). The length of the CDR3 is 15 residues. The CDR3 coding sequence is TGTGCCAGCAGCTACCAATCAGGGGGCTCGGATGGCTACACCTTC. Protein: CASSYQSGGSDGYTF.

The chain is built from TRBV5-1 and TRBJ2-5; D uncertain. The CDR3 loop spans 18 amino acids. Trimming pared 1 base from V and 1 base from J, leaving 20 bases between. Germline V gene sequence: CDR1 SGHRS, CDR2 YFSETQ. In nucleotides, the CDR3 is TGCGCCAGCAGCTTGTGGGTGCCCGGAATCGTTGTCCAAGAGACCCAGTACTTC. It specifies CASSLWVPGIVVQETQYF.

The J gene is TRBJ2-3, the V gene TRBV9; no definite D call. The germline V and J ends were trimmed by 4 bases and 1 base, with 13 bases remaining between them. Germline CDR1 and CDR2: SGDLS and YYNGEE. The CDR3 is 15 amino acids. CDR3 sequence (DNA): TGTGCCAGCAGCTCCCTCGGAAGCGGCACAGATACGCAGTATTTT. Translating it yields CASSSLGSGTDTQYF.

This sequence joins TRBV18 and TRBJ1-1; 7 bases fit TRBD1. V lost 2 bases, J lost 1 base, and 13 bases stayed unmatched. This CDR3 has 18 amino acids. Germline CDR1 is KGHSH and CDR2 is LQKENI. CDR3 coding DNA: TGTGCCAGCTCACCAGACTTGCAGGGGGTAGGACCGAACACTGAAGCTTTCTTT. It is translated as CASSPDLQGVGPNTEAFF.

The rearrangement links TRBV9 to TRBJ2-3; D tentatively reads TRBD1 or TRBD2 (5 bases each). Germline values: CDR1 SGDLS, CDR2 YYNGEE. Trimming stripped 6 bases from V and 2 bases from J, with 13 bases between. This CDR3 comprises 14 residues. DNA of the CDR3: TGTGCCAGCAATGAGGGGACCAACACAGATACGCAGTATTTT. This sequence encodes CASNEGTNTDTQYF.

The V and J genes are TRBV7-2 and TRBJ2-2; D possibly corresponds to TRBD1 (6 bases). Germline loops: CDR1 SGHTA, CDR2 FQGNSA. Trimming removed 3 bases at V and 5 bases at J, with 13 bases between. The CDR3 runs 15 residues. Here the CDR3 DNA reads TGTGCCAGCAGCTTGGGACACCCGCGGACCGGGGAGCTGTTTTTT. Amino acids: CASSLGHPRTGELFF.

The chain recombines TRBV5-1 with TRBJ1-5; weak D call: TRBD1 (6 bases). Trimming cost V 2 bases and J 0 bases, with 18 bases left between them. CDR1 SGHRS and CDR2 YFSETQ come from the germline V gene. The CDR3 totals 18 residues. The CDR3 loop is CASSFPRTDRYSNQPQHF. DNA for the CDR3: TGCGCCAGCAGCTTCCCCCGGACAGATCGATATAGCAATCAGCCCCAGCATTTT.